The 3 T cell receptor beta chains in this list originate from one sample, sequenced in a study of shared clonotypes between healthy human individuals. TCRdb keeps only in-frame clones here, not all; method: immunoSEQ multiplex PCR. The table records some 380,000 clones, roughly 96% of them present only once. The sample comprised memory CD8+ T cells sorted from blood. The sample's subset: CD45RO+ cells pooled with CCR7-negative TemRA cells. The receptors originated from a man aged 30 to 45 in good health.

The rearrangement links TRBV11-3 to TRBJ2-7, with TRBD1 matching 8 bases. CDR3 length: 12 amino acids. Germline assignment: CDR1 SGHNT and CDR2 YENEEA. The V and J ends lost 5 bases and 5 bases, in that order; junction bases with no gene match: 2. CDR3 nucleotide sequence: TGTGCCAGCAGCGGACAGGGTAACGAGCAGTACTTC. Protein product: CASSGQGNEQYF.

This sequence joins TRBV10-3 and TRBJ2-7; 14 bases match TRBD2. J gave up 1 base and V 4 bases, and 15 bases lay outside the gene matches. Per the germline V gene, CDR1 is ENHRY and CDR2 is SYGVKD. This CDR3 is built from 20 residues. The CDR3 region is CAISAPKGLAGGSGSYEQYF. The CDR3 nucleotides are TGTGCCATCAGTGCCCCTAAAGGACTAGCGGGAGGATCCGGGTCCTACGAGCAGTACTTC.

The chain uses TRBV6-5 and TRBJ2-1, with D possibly TRBD2 on 5 matching bases. This CDR3 region has 14 residues. The germline CDR1 and CDR2 sequences are MNHEY and SVGAGI. Between the trimmed V and J ends, which lost 7 bases and 9 bases, there was a span of 19 bases. The CDR3 is CASTKRVPEGEQFF. CDR3 sequence (DNA): TGTGCCAGCACCAAAAGGGTCCCCGAGGGTGAGCAGTTCTTC.